The 30 T cell receptor beta chains given below trace back to one sample, sequenced in a study of beta chain features in type 1 diabetes. Overall study results and limits: Moderate yet significant TCRB CDR3 shortening was seen in Type 1 diabetes patients in all four CD4+ subsets.

Expressed TCRB transcripts were sequenced because the isolated RNA had all been reverse transcribed beforehand. Libraries were prepared by immunoSEQ multiplex PCR; TCRdb keeps only in-frame clonotypes and omits some of them. The sample shows almost 350,000 clones, approximately 10% of them seen only once. Their cognate antigens are unknown. The sample comprised central memory CD4+ T cells from blood. The receptors derive from a man younger than 45 with type 1 diabetes.

This clone was seen a few times. The CDR3 region has the DNA TGCGCCAGTCGAATTGGATACGAGCAGTACTTC. Its protein is CASRIGYEQYF. V usage is TRBV5-1 and J usage is TRBJ2-7; no definite D call. The CDR3 sequence is 11 residues long. In germline, CDR1 is SGHRS, CDR2 YFSETQ. Trimming removed 8 bases from V and 4 bases from J, with 10 bases in between.

This chain uses TRBV5-4 with TRBJ2-3; possible D gene TRBD2, 6 bases. Germline CDR1 and CDR2: SGHNT and YYREEE (reference sequence). The CDR3 covers 15 residues. Trimming took off 5 bases at V and 3 bases at J, with 16 bases between the two ends. CDR3 loop: CASSMGTAGTDTQYF. The CDR3 DNA is TGTGCCAGCAGTATGGGGACTGCCGGGACAGATACGCAGTATTTT.

CDR3 sequence: CASSIYSSGNTIYF. CDR3 DNA: TGTGCCAGTTCAATATACAGCTCTGGAAACACCATATATTTT. The chain has TRBV28 and TRBJ1-3; D is unresolved. This CDR3 comprises 14 residues. Trimming stripped 9 bases from V and 0 bases from J, with 12 bases between. In germline, CDR1 is MDHEN, CDR2 SYDVKM.

This clone was observed a few times. The chain has TRBV30 and TRBJ2-3; 14 bases map to TRBD2. The CDR3 covers 14 residues. Looked up from germline, CDR1 is GTSNPN and CDR2 is SVGIG (reference sequence). With V trimmed by 6 bases and J by 8 bases, 7 bases remained unmatched. The CDR3, as DNA: TGTGCCTGTACTCCCGGGACTAGCGGGGGTACGCAGTATTTT. It codes for CACTPGTSGGTQYF.

This clone occurred a few times. The chain carries TRBV11-2 and TRBJ2-7, with TRBD1 identical over 7 bases. CDR1 and CDR2 from the germline V gene are SGHAT and FQNNGV. This CDR3 has 14 residues. V shed 5 bases and J 2 bases; nucleotides not matched to a gene: 6. The DNA for the CDR3 is TGTGCCAGCAGCCGAGGACAGGCCGCCTACGAGCAGTACTTC. Translating it yields CASSRGQAAYEQYF.

V is TRBV9 and J is TRBJ2-5, with 8 nucleotides matching TRBD2. Germline CDR1 is SGDLS and CDR2 is YYNGEE. V lost 6 bases and J lost 2; bases outside the gene matches: 6. This CDR3 spans 14 amino acids. The CDR3 protein is CASTPAGGQETQYF. The CDR3 coding sequence is TGTGCCAGCACCCCGGCGGGGGGTCAAGAGACCCAGTACTTC. Using reference TRBV9 and TRBJ2-5 for the parts outside the CDR3, the full variable domain is DSGVTQTPKHLITATGQRVTLRCSPRSGDLSVYWYQQSLDQGLQFLIQYYNGEERAKGNILERFSAQQFPDLHSELNLSSLELGDSALYFCASTPAGGQETQYFGPGTRLLVL.

The chain joins TRBV5-1 to TRBJ1-2; the match to TRBD1 covers 9 bases. With V trimmed by 4 bases and J by 4 bases, 5 bases remained unmatched. The CDR3 contains 14 residues. Germline assignment: CDR1 SGHRS and CDR2 YFSETQ. Here the CDR3 reads CASSQDRGLYGYTF. CDR3 nucleotide sequence: TGCGCCAGCAGCCAGGACAGGGGACTCTATGGCTACACCTTC.

This clone was found a few times. The chain employs TRBV10-3 and TRBJ2-7; no firm D call. This CDR3 has 14 amino acids. The V gene lost 0 bases and the J gene lost 1 base, with 7 bases spanning the gap. Germline loops: CDR1 ENHRY, CDR2 SYGVKD. CDR3 protein: CAISESTQSYEQYF. CDR3 DNA: TGTGCCATCAGTGAGTCGACACAATCCTACGAGCAGTACTTC.

This clone was counted only a few times. The rearrangement uses TRBV4-3 and TRBJ2-6; 9 nucleotides align to TRBD1. This CDR3 comprises 17 residues. V dropped 4 bases and J dropped 0; count of bases not matched to a gene: 4. The germline gives CDR1 LGHNA, CDR2 YSLEER. Here the CDR3 reads CASSRGTGNSGANVLTF. In DNA, the CDR3 is TGCGCCAGCAGCCGAGGGACAGGGAACTCTGGGGCCAACGTCCTGACTTTC.

This clone appeared many times. V usage is TRBV18 and J usage is TRBJ1-1; the D is unclear. With 4 bases removed from V and 3 bases from J, the gap between germline ends came to 9 bases. CDR1 is KGHSH, CDR2 LQKENI, per germline. This CDR3 has 13 residues. The CDR3 DNA sequence: TGTGCCAGCTCACTAACCCGGGACACTGAAGCTTTCTTT. It codes for CASSLTRDTEAFF.

V usage is TRBV7-9 and J usage is TRBJ2-5; TRBD1 is a possible D gene (6 bases). Per germline, CDR1 SEHNR and CDR2 FQNEAQ (reference sequence). The CDR3 is made up of 14 amino acids. V was shortened by 0 bases and J by 4 bases, with 9 bases between the two germline ends. CDR3 loop: CASSLASGAETQYF. The CDR3 bases are TGTGCCAGCAGCTTAGCTTCAGGGGCAGAGACCCAGTACTTC.

This chain links TRBV5-1 with TRBJ2-5; D not resolved. The V gene lost 3 bases and the J gene lost 5 bases, with 11 bases spanning the gap. The CDR3 consists of 13 residues. The germline V gene encodes CDR1 SGHRS and CDR2 YFSETQ. The CDR3 sequence is CASSSVVAETQYF. The CDR3 bases are TGCGCCAGCAGCTCCGTTGTGGCGGAGACCCAGTACTTC.

This clone was seen many times. The V and J genes are TRBV5-1 and TRBJ2-1, with D tentatively TRBD1 (6 bases). The V end was cut by 7 bases, the J end by 7 bases, with 21 bases between. From germline, CDR1 is SGHRS and CDR2 YFSETQ. The CDR3 has 15 residues. The CDR3 sequence is CASGLDGQKTNEQFF. The CDR3 DNA sequence: TGCGCCAGCGGGCTGGACGGACAGAAGACTAATGAGCAGTTCTTC.

The V gene is TRBV25-1, the J gene TRBJ1-5; D might be TRBD1 (5 bases). The V gene's germline CDR1 is MGHDK and CDR2 SYGVNS. This CDR3 is 14 amino acids long. V gave up 3 bases and J gave up 2 bases, with 8 bases separating them. The CDR3: CASSEGGGNQPQHF. CDR3 bases: TGTGCCAGCAGTGAGGGAGGGGGCAATCAGCCCCAGCATTTT.

This clone was counted a few times. This chain uses TRBV7-9 with TRBJ1-6; 7 bases align to TRBD1. The CDR3 totals 14 residues. Germline V gives CDR1 SEHNR, CDR2 FQNEAQ (reference sequence). Losses at the gene ends were 5 bases for V and 9 bases for J; bases not matched to a gene: 7. In DNA, the CDR3 is TGTGCCAGCAGCCCCGGGACAGAGGGTTCACCCCTCCACTTT. It specifies CASSPGTEGSPLHF.

This clone was recorded a few times. This sequence joins TRBV18 and TRBJ1-1, with D unclear. The CDR3 extends over 14 amino acids. The V gene lost 3 bases and the J gene lost 5 bases, with 13 bases spanning the gap. CDR1 is KGHSH and CDR2 is LQKENI in the germline V gene. The CDR3: CASSPEIAETEAFF. CDR3 sequence (DNA): TGTGCCAGCTCACCGGAAATTGCGGAAACTGAAGCTTTCTTT.

The chain is built from TRBV29-1 and TRBJ2-1; TRBD2 is a possible D gene (5 bases). The CDR3 spans 11 residues. Deletions cut 6 bases from V and 6 bases from J, with 9 bases between. Germline lookup yields CDR1 SQVTM and CDR2 ANQGSEA. CDR3 amino acids: CSVERANEQFF. CDR3 nucleotide sequence: TGCAGCGTGGAGAGGGCCAATGAGCAGTTCTTC.

The chain joins TRBV15 to TRBJ2-4; D remains ambiguous. This CDR3 region has 13 residues. Germline CDR1 and CDR2: LNHNV and YYDKDF (reference sequence). Trimming removed 5 bases at V and 4 bases at J, with 9 bases between. The CDR3 spells CATSGPKKNIQYF. The DNA of the CDR3 is TGTGCCACCAGCGGTCCAAAAAAAAACATTCAGTACTTC. The variable domain in full, completed from reference TRBV15 and TRBJ2-4, reads DAMVIQNPRYQVTQFGKPVTLSCSQTLNHNVMYWYQQKSSQAPKLLFHYYDKDFNNEADTPDNFQSRRPNTSFCFLDIRSPGLGDTAMYLCATSGPKKNIQYFGAGTRLSVL.

A few counts support this clone. For the CDR3, the DNA is TGTGCCAGCAGCCCCAGACTAGCGGGGATATGGAATGAGCAGTTCTTC. This sequence encodes CASSPRLAGIWNEQFF. The chain couples TRBV11-2 to TRBJ2-1, with 11 nucleotides matching TRBD2. This CDR3 has 16 amino acids. V lost 5 bases and J lost 7; bases outside the gene matches: 10. Germline V gene sequence: CDR1 SGHAT, CDR2 FQNNGV. Looking up the rest from reference TRBV11-2 and TRBJ2-1 gives the full variable domain: EAGVAQSPRYKIIEKRQSVAFWCNPISGHATLYWYQQILGQGPKLLIQFQNNGVVDDSQLPKDRFSAERLKGVDSTLKIQPAKLEDSAVYLCASSPRLAGIWNEQFFGPGTRLTVL.

This clone has a handful of counts. V usage is TRBV27 and J usage is TRBJ1-4; the D gene is possibly TRBD1 (5 bases). CDR1 and CDR2 from the germline V gene are MNHEY and SMNVEV (reference sequence). This CDR3 spans 13 amino acids. V was clipped by 8 bases and J by 2 bases, with 9 bases between them. The CDR3 nucleotides are TGTGCCAGCGGAGGGGACACTAATGAAAAACTGTTTTTT. Translating gives CASGGDTNEKLFF. Based on the CDR3 plus reference TRBV27 and TRBJ1-4, the full variable domain is EAQVTQNPRYLITVTGKKLTVTCSQNMNHEYMSWYRQDPGLGLRQIYYSMNVEVTDKGDVPEGYKVSRKEKRNFPLILESPSPNQTSLYFCASGGDTNEKLFFGSGTQLSVL.

This clone turned up a few times. The chain recombines TRBV5-1 with TRBJ2-7; tentative D call: TRBD1 (6 bases). From germline, CDR1 is SGHRS and CDR2 YFSETQ. This CDR3 is built from 15 residues. Trimming stripped 4 bases from V and 2 bases from J, with 16 bases between. CDR3 in DNA: TGCGCCAGCAGCGCCACAGGGATTTACCCCTACGAGCAGTACTTC. Translating it yields CASSATGIYPYEQYF.

The chain employs TRBV18 and TRBJ1-1; the match to TRBD1 covers 7 bases. J was trimmed by 0 bases and V by 5 bases; bases with no gene match: 6. The CDR3 has 15 amino acids. Per germline, CDR1 KGHSH and CDR2 LQKENI. The CDR3 region has the DNA TGTGCCAGCTCATCAGGGGACAGATTGAACACTGAAGCTTTCTTT. Encoded protein: CASSSGDRLNTEAFF.

The rearrangement uses TRBV6-6 and TRBJ2-3, with a tentative D call TRBD1 (6 bases). V was cut by 9 bases and J by 0 bases, with 10 bases left in between. The CDR3 runs to 13 residues. Germline V gene data show CDR1 as MNHNY and CDR2 as SVGAGI (reference sequence). CDR3 loop: CARAQGSTDTQYF. In DNA form, the CDR3 reads TGTGCCAGAGCACAGGGAAGCACAGATACGCAGTATTTT.

In its sample, this clone was seen a few times. V usage is TRBV19 and J usage is TRBJ1-5; 9 nucleotides match TRBD1. This CDR3 has 15 residues. Germline loops: CDR1 LNHDA, CDR2 SQIVND (reference sequence). The J segment lost 6 bases and the V segment lost 6 bases, leaving 9 bases of the junction unmatched. DNA for the CDR3: TGTGCCAGTAGCAGGGAACAGGGGGCCGGTCAGCCCCAGCATTTT. Translating gives CASSREQGAGQPQHF.

This clone was seen only a few times. The chain uses TRBV18 and TRBJ2-1; D ambiguous. The CDR3 is 13 amino acids. V was shortened by 2 bases and J by 4 bases, with 6 bases between the two germline ends. The V gene's germline CDR1 is KGHSH and CDR2 LQKENI. The CDR3 is CASSPSRYNEQFF. The CDR3 bases are TGTGCCAGCTCACCATCTCGTTACAATGAGCAGTTCTTC.

This clone was counted a few times. The V gene is TRBV9, the J gene TRBJ1-1; weak D call: TRBD1 (6 bases). The CDR3 runs to 14 residues. The V gene's germline CDR1 is SGDLS and CDR2 YYNGEE. V lost 6 bases, J lost 0 bases, and 12 bases lay in between. This chain's CDR3 is CASTSGHMNTEAFF. In nucleotides, the CDR3 is TGTGCCAGCACCTCGGGACATATGAACACTGAAGCTTTCTTT.

With respect to this clone: At one end, the junction sequence differs from germline, possibly due to a read error. The chain is built from TRBV5-6 and TRBJ1-6; 10 bases align to TRBD1. This CDR3 is built from 14 residues. Germline values: CDR1 SGHDT, CDR2 YYEEEE. CDR3 sequence: CASSADRGDSPLHF. CDR3 coding DNA: TGTGCCAGCAGCGCGGACAGGGGGGATTCGCCCCTCCACTTT.

The chain combines TRBV6-1 with TRBJ1-2; no firm D call. The CDR3 sequence is 11 residues long. Germline V CDR1 and CDR2: MNHNS, SASEGT. Trimming took off 3 bases at V and 5 bases at J, with 4 bases between the two ends. CDR3 sequence: CASSERYGYTF. The CDR3, as DNA: TGTGCCAGCAGTGAGAGATATGGCTACACCTTC.

CDR3 region: CASLRGPREDTQYF. CDR3 nucleotides: TGTGCCAGCCTCAGGGGGCCTAGGGAGGATACGCAGTATTTT. This rearrangement joins TRBV7-2 to TRBJ2-3; 8 positions agree with TRBD1. The germline V gene has CDR1 SGHTA and CDR2 FQGNSA. V gave up 8 bases and J gave up 6 bases; unmatched junction bases: 10. The CDR3 is 14 amino acids.

V is TRBV6-5 and J is TRBJ1-6; 10 bases fit TRBD1. The CDR3 consists of 16 residues. Germline trimming cut 0 bases from V and 10 bases from J; bases unmatched to any gene: 6. CDR1 is MNHEY and CDR2 is SVGAGI in the germline V gene. The CDR3 here is CASSYSPGQGTSPLHF. Written as DNA, the CDR3 is TGTGCCAGCAGTTACTCCCCGGGACAGGGGACCTCACCCCTCCACTTT.